The 18 T cell receptor beta chains in this list originate from one sample, sequenced in a study of OX40 agonist ivuxolimab in advanced cancers. Sequenced by immunoSEQ multiplex PCR; TCRdb stores in-frame clones only, minus some. Found here are about 67,000 clones, roughly 85% of them singletons; the top ten hold roughly 2%. This material consisted of CD4+ or CD8+ T cells sorted from blood, taken in a trial of the OX40 agonist ivuxolimab. All receptors come from an adult with an advanced solid tumor such as melanoma, head and neck, liver or kidney cancer.

The rearrangement links TRBV19 to TRBJ2-2, with 11 positions matching TRBD1. J was trimmed by 6 bases and V by 10 bases; bases with no gene match: 13. The CDR3 loop spans 16 amino acids. The germline gives CDR1 LNHDA, CDR2 SQIVND (reference sequence). The CDR3, as DNA: TGTGCCACCTCCTCCCGGGACAGGGGGTTCCCCGGGGAGCTGTTTTTT. Translating gives CATSSRDRGFPGELFF. Filled out from reference TRBV19 and TRBJ2-2, the complete variable domain reads DGGITQSPKYLFRKEGQNVTLSCEQNLNHDAMYWYRQDPGQGLRLIYYSQIVNDFQKGDIAEGYSVSREKKESFPLTVTSAQKNPTAFYLCATSSRDRGFPGELFFGEGSRLTVL.

The chain recombines TRBV7-3 with TRBJ1-2, with 9 bases aligning to TRBD1. The CDR3 extends over 13 amino acids. The germline CDR1 and CDR2 sequences are SGHTA and FQGTGA. After removal of 4 bases from V and 8 bases from J, the junction contained 5 bases not matched to a gene. CDR3 amino acids: CASSSRTGEGYTF. CDR3 sequence (DNA): TGTGCCAGCAGCTCACGGACAGGGGAAGGCTACACCTTC.

In regard to this clone: This same CDR3 is encoded by further DNA sequences in the sample. The J gene is TRBJ2-3, the V gene TRBV29-1; D gene ambiguous. V was trimmed by 1 base and J by 6 bases, leaving 8 bases between them. In germline, CDR1 is SQVTM, CDR2 ANQGSEA. The CDR3 covers 12 residues. DNA of the CDR3: TGCAGCGTTGAAGGCACCTCGGATACGCAGTATTTT. Amino acids: CSVEGTSDTQYF.

The rearrangement uses TRBV19 and TRBJ2-2, with D possibly being TRBD1 (5 bases). V lost 5 bases to trimming and J lost 4 bases, with 11 bases between them. Looked up from germline, CDR1 is LNHDA and CDR2 is SQIVND (reference sequence). The CDR3 covers 14 residues. The CDR3 reads CASSPGSGTGELFF. CDR3 bases: TGTGCCAGTAGTCCAGGGTCTGGCACCGGGGAGCTGTTTTTT.

The sample holds one count of this clone. The chain combines TRBV7-7 with TRBJ2-5; TRBD2 is a possible D gene (5 bases). Trimming took off 1 base at V and 4 bases at J, with 7 bases between the two ends. The CDR3 contains 13 residues. Germline V gene lookup returns CDR1 SSHAT and CDR2 FNYEAQ (reference sequence). CDR3 amino acids: CASSLGGRETQYF. In DNA form, the CDR3 reads TGTGCCAGCAGCTTAGGCGGGCGAGAGACCCAGTACTTC.

The chain recombines TRBV30 with TRBJ2-7; a possible D gene is TRBD1 (7 bases). Germline V gene lookup returns CDR1 GTSNPN and CDR2 SVGIG (reference sequence). Trimming pared 8 bases from V and 0 bases from J, leaving 20 bases between. The CDR3 length is 15 residues. The CDR3: CASSPRGESSYEQYF. DNA for the CDR3: TGTGCCAGCAGCCCCAGGGGGGAATCCTCCTACGAGCAGTACTTC.

This clone was picked up a small number of times. The rearrangement links TRBV7-9 to TRBJ1-1; 9 bases are shared with TRBD1. Germline CDR1 is SEHNR and CDR2 is FQNEAQ (reference sequence). The CDR3 covers 14 residues. V lost 4 bases and J lost 5; bases outside the gene matches: 5. CDR3 in DNA: TGTGCCAGCAGCTCGAGGGACAGGGCGACTGAAGCTTTCTTT. As protein: CASSSRDRATEAFF.

This chain joins TRBV5-4 and TRBJ1-4; weak D call: TRBD1 (5 bases). The CDR3 runs 14 residues. Germline CDR1 is SGHNT and CDR2 is YYREEE (reference sequence). V was shortened by 1 base and J by 7 bases, with 11 bases between the two germline ends. For the CDR3, the DNA is TGTGCCAGCAGCTTGAGGGCCCAGGGTGAAAAACTGTTTTTT. This codes for CASSLRAQGEKLFF.

V gene TRBV28 combines with J gene TRBJ2-1; TRBD2 aligns across 12 bases. CDR1 is MDHEN, CDR2 SYDVKM, per germline. The CDR3 is 22 amino acids. V lost 4 bases and J lost 0; bases outside the gene matches: 19. As DNA, the CDR3 is TGTGCCAGCAGTTGGACTTACCACGATTCTCGGACTAGCGGGGCCTCCTACAATGAGCAGTTCTTC. Translating it yields CASSWTYHDSRTSGASYNEQFF.

This sequence joins TRBV30 and TRBJ2-4, with 7 nucleotides matching TRBD1. The CDR3 runs to 13 residues. Germline CDR1 GTSNPN, CDR2 SVGIG (reference sequence). With V trimmed by 2 bases and J by 8 bases, 6 bases remained unmatched. The CDR3 is CAWSSGTVDIQYF. The CDR3 nucleotides read TGTGCCTGGAGTTCCGGGACAGTAGACATTCAGTACTTC.

The chain is built from TRBV28 and TRBJ2-7; D ambiguous. The V and J ends lost 5 bases and 5 bases respectively, with 22 bases between them. Germline-derived CDR1 and CDR2 are MDHEN and SYDVKM. This CDR3 has 16 residues. The CDR3 DNA follows: TGTGCCAGCAGTACCCCCCCCGGCCTGGTCGGCGACGAGCAGTACTTC. This codes for CASSTPPGLVGDEQYF.

The rearrangement joins TRBV9 to TRBJ2-6; the D gene is possibly TRBD2 (5 bases). The CDR3 has 18 amino acids. The V and J ends lost 0 bases and 2 bases respectively, with 15 bases between them. Per the germline V gene, CDR1 is SGDLS and CDR2 is YYNGEE. CDR3 in DNA: TGTGCCAGCAGCGTAGCTCCACTAGGAAGTACTGGGGCCAACGTCCTGACTTTC. It is translated as CASSVAPLGSTGANVLTF.

This clone occurred once. J is TRBJ2-4 and V is TRBV11-3; TRBD1 might be the D (6 bases). Trimming left V 3 bases short and J 3 bases short, with 15 bases between. CDR1 is SGHNT and CDR2 is YENEEA in the germline V gene. CDR3 length: 16 amino acids. This CDR3 is CASSFYLRGIKNIQYF. In DNA, the CDR3 is TGTGCCAGCAGCTTTTATCTCAGGGGAATCAAAAACATTCAGTACTTC.

The chain is built from TRBV19 and TRBJ2-7; D might be TRBD1 (5 bases). Germline V gives CDR1 LNHDA, CDR2 SQIVND (reference sequence). V gave up 5 bases and J gave up 2 bases, with 13 bases separating them. This CDR3 has 14 amino acids. Written as DNA, the CDR3 is TGTGCCAGTAGTCCCCGTTGGGGCCCCTACGAGCAGTACTTC. Protein sequence: CASSPRWGPYEQYF.

This rearrangement joins TRBV15 to TRBJ2-5; 7 positions agree with TRBD1. From germline, CDR1 is LNHNV and CDR2 YYDKDF (reference sequence). The CDR3 has 13 residues. The ends lost 8 bases at V and 0 bases at J; junction bases unmatched: 3. The CDR3 coding sequence is TGTGCCACCGCAGGGACAGACCAAGAGACCCAGTACTTC. Its translation: CATAGTDQETQYF.

This clone was counted once. J is TRBJ2-5 and V is TRBV14, with TRBD2 as a possible D gene (5 bases). The CDR3 consists of 12 residues. The V and J ends lost 5 bases and 9 bases respectively, with 13 bases between them. The V gene's germline CDR1 is SGHDN and CDR2 FVKESK. CDR3 nucleotide sequence: TGTGCCAGCAGCATCGGGGTCTTGGCCCAGTACTTC. This codes for CASSIGVLAQYF.

About this clone itself: At one of its ends the junction is not consistent with the germline gene, which may arise from a read error. The rearrangement uses TRBV7-3 and TRBJ2-5; possibly TRBD1 or TRBD2 for D (5 bases each). This CDR3 has 12 residues. In germline, CDR1 is SGHTA, CDR2 FQGTGA. The CDR3 region is CASSGPTGTQHF. The CDR3 DNA sequence: TGTGCCAGCAGCGGCCCTACGGGGACCCAGCACTTC.

In DNA form, the CDR3 reads TGTGCCAGCGCCTCAGGGGGGCAAGACTATGGCTACACCTTC. Translated, it gives CASASGGQDYGYTF. The V call is TRBV28, the J call TRBJ1-2; 7 bases align to TRBD1. V lost 8 bases to trimming and J lost 3 bases; unmatched junction nucleotides: 9. Germline values: CDR1 MDHEN, CDR2 SYDVKM. The CDR3 is 14 amino acids.